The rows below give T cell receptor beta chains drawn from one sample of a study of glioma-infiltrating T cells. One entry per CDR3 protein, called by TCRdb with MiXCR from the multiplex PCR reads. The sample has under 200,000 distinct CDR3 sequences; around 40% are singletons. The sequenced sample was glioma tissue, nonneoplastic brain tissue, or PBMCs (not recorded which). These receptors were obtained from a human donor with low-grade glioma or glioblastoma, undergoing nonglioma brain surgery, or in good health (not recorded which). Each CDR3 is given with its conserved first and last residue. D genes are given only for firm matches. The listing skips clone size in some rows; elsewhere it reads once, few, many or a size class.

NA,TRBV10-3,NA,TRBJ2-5,TGTGCCAGGAGTGAAGAGACCCGAAGTGGGACCCAGTACTTC,CARSEETRSGTQYF
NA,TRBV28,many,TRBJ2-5,TGTGCCAGCAGTTTTCTCCGGATCCTGAAAGAGACCCAGTACTTC,CASSFLRILKETQYF
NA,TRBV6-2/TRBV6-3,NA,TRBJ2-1,TGTGCCAGCAGTCCTCCGAGCGGTATTTTCAATGAGCAGTTCTTC,CASSPPSGIFNEQFF
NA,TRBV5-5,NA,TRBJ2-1,TGTGCCAGCAGCTTGCGGGACGTCCAGAATGAGCAGTTCTTC,CASSLRDVQNEQFF
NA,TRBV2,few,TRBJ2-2,TGTGCCAGCAGTGAGATAGTAACCGGGGAGCTGTTTTTT,CASSEIVTGELFF
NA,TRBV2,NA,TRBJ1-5,TGTGCCAGACTTCCTAACATTCCTTACAACAGGGAAAATCAGCCCCAGCATTTT,CARLPNIPYNRENQPQHF
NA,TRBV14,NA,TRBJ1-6,TGTGCCAGCAGCCAAGATTTTGGGACACCCGATAATTCACCCCTCCACTTT,CASSQDFGTPDNSPLHF
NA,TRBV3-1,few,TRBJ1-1,TGTGCCAGCAGCCAATCCCGAGATAAATCTGAAGCTTTCTTT,CASSQSRDKSEAFF
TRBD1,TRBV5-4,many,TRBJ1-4,TGTGCCAGCAGTCGGGACAGTGGTGAAAAACTGTTTTTT,CASSRDSGEKLFF
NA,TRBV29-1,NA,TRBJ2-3,TGCAGCGCGGGGGAGTCATCTAGCACAGATACGCAGTATTTT,CSAGESSSTDTQYF
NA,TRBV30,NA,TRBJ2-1,TGTGCCTGGACCCGGGACTCCCAATCTGAGCAGTTCTTC,CAWTRDSQSEQFF
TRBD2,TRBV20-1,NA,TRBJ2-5,TGCAGTGTTATACCCAACCCGGGAGGCCCGGCTGTGCCCCAGTACTTC,CSVIPNPGGPAVPQYF
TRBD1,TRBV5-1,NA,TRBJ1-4,TGCGCCGGCAGCATAAACTCCGGGACAGGGCATGAAAAACTGTTTTTT,CAGSINSGTGHEKLFF
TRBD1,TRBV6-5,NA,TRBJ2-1,TGTGCCATCAGTGAGTCGACTCACCCGACAGGGGTTGAGAAGTTCTTC,CAISESTHPTGVEKFF
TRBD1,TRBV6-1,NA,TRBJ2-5,TGTGCCAGCATGCGCAAAACAGGGGGCCAAGAGACCCAGTACTTT,CASMRKTGGQETQYF
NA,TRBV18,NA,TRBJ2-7,TGTGCCAGCTCATTAGGGACCCCTTCCACCTACGAGCAGTACTTC,CASSLGTPSTYEQYF
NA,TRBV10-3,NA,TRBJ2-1,TGTGCCATCAGGGGAATCGACAATGAGCAGTTCTTC,CAIRGIDNEQFF